This T cell receptor beta chain was captured by sequencing in a study of radiation and T cells in renal cell carcinoma. Measured with immunoSEQ multiplex PCR; TCRdb has only the in-frame clones, and not every one. The sample includes some 97,000 clones, roughly 88% of them seen just once. The junction had 1 base not matched to a gene; V was cut back by 1 base and J by 2 bases. This CDR3 contains 15 residues. Germline V CDR1 and CDR2: SGHRS, YFSETQ. The time point was: blood 4 weeks post-SBRT, at nephrectomy. Treatment reported: 15 Gy SBRT to primary tumor, nephrectomy 4 weeks later. The tumor was a clear cell renal cell carcinoma.

The source material was blood, sampled from a patient whose treatment included radiotherapy and nephrectomy. The chain employs TRBV5-1 and TRBJ1-2; TRBD1 matches at 11 bases. The source of this sequence is a man aged 55 to 69 with renal cell carcinoma. The CDR3 loop reads CASSLRTGGNYGYTF. CDR3 nucleotides: TGCGCCAGCAGCTTGCGGACAGGGGGCAACTATGGCTACACCTTC.